This TCR beta chain was documented in a study of CD8+CD57+ T cells in acquired aplastic anemia. Study information: Each DNA sample taken from sorted CD4+ and CD8+ cells came to 3 to 4 ug on average.

CDR3 and TCR beta VDJ profiling relied on a genomic DNA template. One entry per CDR3 protein, called by TCRdb with MiXCR from the reads. Of 150,000 to 180,000 distinct CDR3 sequences in the sample, 40% to 65% were seen once. Flow cytometry had shown expanded CD8+CD57+ cells in the patients chosen for sequencing. General study points: Patients showed no significant difference from controls in CD8+ Simpson's diversity. Almost 30 shared CD8+ CDR3s appeared highly expressed within patients' immunodominant clones.

As for this clonotype: The antigen is undetermined.

V was clipped by 8 bases and J by 1 base, with 5 bases between them. CDR1 and CDR2 from the germline V gene are SNHLY and FYNNEI. This CDR3 is built from 11 residues. The genes are TRBV2 and TRBJ1-1; no clear D. This TCR was recovered from a human donor with aplastic anemia. Input material: sorted CD4+, CD8+, or CD8+CD57+ T cells (not recorded which) from PBMCs. The CDR3 coding sequence is TGTGCCAGCGCCAGGAACACTGAAGCTTTCTTT. Translating gives CASARNTEAFF.